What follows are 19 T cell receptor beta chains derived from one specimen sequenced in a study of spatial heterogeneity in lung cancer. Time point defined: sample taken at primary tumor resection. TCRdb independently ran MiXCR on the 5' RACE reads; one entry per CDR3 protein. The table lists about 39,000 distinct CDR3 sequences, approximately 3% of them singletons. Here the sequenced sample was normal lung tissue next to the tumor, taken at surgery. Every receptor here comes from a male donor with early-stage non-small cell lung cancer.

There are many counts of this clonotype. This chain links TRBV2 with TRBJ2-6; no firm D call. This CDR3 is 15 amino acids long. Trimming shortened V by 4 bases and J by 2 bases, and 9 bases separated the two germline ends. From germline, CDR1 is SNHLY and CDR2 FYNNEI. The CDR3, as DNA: TGTGCCAGCAGTGCCTTTACAGCTGGGGCCAACGTCCTGACTTTC. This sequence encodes CASSAFTAGANVLTF. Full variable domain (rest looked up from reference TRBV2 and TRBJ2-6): EPEVTQTPSHQVTQMGQEVILRCVPISNHLYFYWYRQILGQKVEFLVSFYNNEISEKSEIFDDQFSVERPDGSNFTLKIRSTKLEDSAMYFCASSAFTAGANVLTFGAGSRLTVL.

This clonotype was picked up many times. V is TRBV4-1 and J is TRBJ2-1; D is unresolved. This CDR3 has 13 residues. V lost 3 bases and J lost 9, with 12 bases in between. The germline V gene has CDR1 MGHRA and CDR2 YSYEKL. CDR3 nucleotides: TGCGCCAGCAGCCACCGTCTTCTTCGTGAGCAGTTCTTC. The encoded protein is CASSHRLLREQFF.

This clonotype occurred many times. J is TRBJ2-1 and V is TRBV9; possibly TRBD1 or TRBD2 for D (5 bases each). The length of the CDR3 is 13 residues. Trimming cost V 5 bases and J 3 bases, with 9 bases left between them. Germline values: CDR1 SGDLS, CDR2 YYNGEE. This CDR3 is CASSGTVYNEQFF. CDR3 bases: TGTGCCAGCAGTGGGACGGTCTACAATGAGCAGTTCTTC.

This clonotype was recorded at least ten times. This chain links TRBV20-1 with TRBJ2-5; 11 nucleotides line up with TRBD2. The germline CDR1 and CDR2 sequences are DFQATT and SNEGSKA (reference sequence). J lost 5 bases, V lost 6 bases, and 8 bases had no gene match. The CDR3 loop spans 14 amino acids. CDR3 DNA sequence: TGCAGTGCCCATAGCGGGGGGGCATCGGAGACCCAGTACTTC. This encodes CSAHSGGASETQYF.

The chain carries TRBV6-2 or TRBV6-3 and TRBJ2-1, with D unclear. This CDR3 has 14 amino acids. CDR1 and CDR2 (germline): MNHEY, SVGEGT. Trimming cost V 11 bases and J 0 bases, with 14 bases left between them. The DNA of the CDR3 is TGTGCCGTTAGGACCTCTAGCTCCTACAATGAGCAGTTCTTC. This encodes CAVRTSSSYNEQFF.

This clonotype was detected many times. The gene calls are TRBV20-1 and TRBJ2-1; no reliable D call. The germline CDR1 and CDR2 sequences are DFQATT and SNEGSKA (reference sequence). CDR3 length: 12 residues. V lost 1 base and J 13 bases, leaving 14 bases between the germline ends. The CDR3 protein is CSARASTGSQFF. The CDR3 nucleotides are TGCAGTGCTAGAGCCTCCACCGGGTCCCAGTTCTTC.

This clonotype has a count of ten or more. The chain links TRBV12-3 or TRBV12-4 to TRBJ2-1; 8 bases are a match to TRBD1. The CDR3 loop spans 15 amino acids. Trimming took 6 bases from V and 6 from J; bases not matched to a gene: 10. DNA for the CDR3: TGTGCCAGCAGACCCAGCGCCAGGGGGCGCAATGAGCAGTTCTTC. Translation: CASRPSARGRNEQFF.

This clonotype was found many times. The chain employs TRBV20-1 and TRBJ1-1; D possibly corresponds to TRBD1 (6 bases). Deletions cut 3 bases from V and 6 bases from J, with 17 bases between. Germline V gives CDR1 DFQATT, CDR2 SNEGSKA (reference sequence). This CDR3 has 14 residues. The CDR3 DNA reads TGCAGTGCTAGCTTTCTGGGGGCTGTCTCTGAAGCTTTCTTT. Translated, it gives CSASFLGAVSEAFF.

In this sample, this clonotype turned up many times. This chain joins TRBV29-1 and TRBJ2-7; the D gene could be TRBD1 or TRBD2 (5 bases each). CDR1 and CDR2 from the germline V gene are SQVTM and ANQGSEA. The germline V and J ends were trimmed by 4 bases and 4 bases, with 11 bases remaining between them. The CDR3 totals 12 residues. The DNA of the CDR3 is TGCAGCGTTGGGGGGTCTGCTTACGAGCAGTACTTC. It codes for CSVGGSAYEQYF.

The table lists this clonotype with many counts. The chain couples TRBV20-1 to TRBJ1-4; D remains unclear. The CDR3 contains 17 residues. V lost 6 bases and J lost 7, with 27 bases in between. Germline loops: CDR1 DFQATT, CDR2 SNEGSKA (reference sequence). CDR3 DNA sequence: TGCAGTGCCCGGTCCATTGAGGGTAACGGGGTCCTTGAAAAACTGTTTTTT. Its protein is CSARSIEGNGVLEKLFF.

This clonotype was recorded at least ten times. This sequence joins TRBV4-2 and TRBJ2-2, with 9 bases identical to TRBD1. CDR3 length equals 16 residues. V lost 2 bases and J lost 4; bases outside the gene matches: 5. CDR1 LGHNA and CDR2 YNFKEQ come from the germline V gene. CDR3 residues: CASSQPTGQGTGELFF. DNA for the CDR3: TGTGCCAGCAGCCAACCTACGGGACAGGGCACCGGGGAGCTGTTTTTT.

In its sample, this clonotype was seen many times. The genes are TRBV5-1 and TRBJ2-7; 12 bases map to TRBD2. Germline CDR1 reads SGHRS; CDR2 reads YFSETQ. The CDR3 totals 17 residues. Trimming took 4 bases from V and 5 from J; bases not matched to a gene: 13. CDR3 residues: CASSRTSSSGRANEQYF. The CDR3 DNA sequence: TGCGCCAGCAGCCGTACATCGTCTAGCGGGAGGGCGAACGAGCAGTACTTC.

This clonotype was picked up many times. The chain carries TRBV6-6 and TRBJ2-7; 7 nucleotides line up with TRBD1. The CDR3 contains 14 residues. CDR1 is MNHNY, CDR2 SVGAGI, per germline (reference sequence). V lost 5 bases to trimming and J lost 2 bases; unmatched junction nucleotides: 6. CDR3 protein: CASSPQGTAYEQYF. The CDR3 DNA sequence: TGTGCCAGCAGTCCACAGGGGACAGCCTACGAGCAGTACTTC.

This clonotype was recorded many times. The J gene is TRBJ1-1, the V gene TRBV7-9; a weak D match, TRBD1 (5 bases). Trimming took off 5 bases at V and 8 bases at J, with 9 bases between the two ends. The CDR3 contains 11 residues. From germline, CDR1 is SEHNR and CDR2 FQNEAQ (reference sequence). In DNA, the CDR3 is TGTGCCAGCAGCCGGGACTTCGAAGCTTTCTTT. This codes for CASSRDFEAFF.

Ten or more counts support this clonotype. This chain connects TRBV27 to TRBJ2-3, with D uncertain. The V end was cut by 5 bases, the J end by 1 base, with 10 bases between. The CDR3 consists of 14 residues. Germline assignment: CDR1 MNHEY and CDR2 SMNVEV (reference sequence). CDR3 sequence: CASSVDGRTDTQYF. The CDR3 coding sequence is TGTGCCAGCAGTGTGGACGGTCGCACAGATACGCAGTATTTT.

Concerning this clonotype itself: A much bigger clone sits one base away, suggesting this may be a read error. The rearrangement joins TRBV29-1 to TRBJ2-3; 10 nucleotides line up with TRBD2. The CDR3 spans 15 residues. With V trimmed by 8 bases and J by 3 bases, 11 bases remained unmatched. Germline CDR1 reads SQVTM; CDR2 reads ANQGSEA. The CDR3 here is CSITPSGGGTDTQYF. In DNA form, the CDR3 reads TGCAGCATCACTCCTAGCGGGGGAGGGACAGATACGCAGTATTTT.

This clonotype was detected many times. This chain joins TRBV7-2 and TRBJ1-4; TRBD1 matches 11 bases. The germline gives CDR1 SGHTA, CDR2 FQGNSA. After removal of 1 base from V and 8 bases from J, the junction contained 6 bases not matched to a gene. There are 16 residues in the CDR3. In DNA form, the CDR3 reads TGTGCCAGCAGCTTAGGGGACAGGGGGGTAGGGGAAAAACTGTTTTTT. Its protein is CASSLGDRGVGEKLFF.

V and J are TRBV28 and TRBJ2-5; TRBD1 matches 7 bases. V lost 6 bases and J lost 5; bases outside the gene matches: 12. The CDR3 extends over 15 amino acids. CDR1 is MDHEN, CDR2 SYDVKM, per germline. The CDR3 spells CASRFGTAGRETQYF. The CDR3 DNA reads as TGTGCCAGCAGGTTTGGGACAGCAGGTCGGGAGACCCAGTACTTC.

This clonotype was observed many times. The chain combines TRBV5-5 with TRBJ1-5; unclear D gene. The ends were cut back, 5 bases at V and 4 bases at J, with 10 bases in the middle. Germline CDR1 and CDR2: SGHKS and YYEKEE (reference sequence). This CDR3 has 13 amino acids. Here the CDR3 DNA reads TGTGCCAGCAGTGTACAGCTTAATCAGCCCCAGCATTTT. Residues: CASSVQLNQPQHF.